This entry lists 15 T cell receptor beta chains sequenced from one sample in a study of cytomegalovirus exposure and HLA in healthy donors. 13 Jbeta primers and 60 Vbeta primers were used for the PCR. The assay was immunoSEQ multiplex PCR, and TCRdb's table has in-frame clones only and misses some. With some 80,000 clones in the sample, the ten largest clones hold 0.95% to 1.3%. The specimen sequenced was PBMCs. These receptor sequences come from a woman in her thirties in good health and CMV-seronegative.

The chain couples TRBV6-1 to TRBJ1-1; perhaps TRBD1 as D (6 bases). The CDR3 totals 14 residues. V was trimmed by 4 bases and J by 4 bases, leaving 13 bases between them. CDR1 and CDR2 (germline): MNHNS, SASEGT. CDR3 DNA: TGTGCCAGCAGTGGGGCGGGGGGGCGCACTGAAGCTTTCTTT. It codes for CASSGAGGRTEAFF.

The J gene is TRBJ1-2, the V gene TRBV7-2, with TRBD1 matching over 11 bases. There are 14 residues in the CDR3. The germline V gene encodes CDR1 SGHTA and CDR2 FQGNSA. The V and J ends lost 5 bases and 8 bases, in that order; junction bases with no gene match: 7. As DNA, the CDR3 is TGTGCCAGCAGCGGGACAGGGGGTACGGGAGGCTACACCTTC. It specifies CASSGTGGTGGYTF.

This rearrangement joins TRBV15 to TRBJ1-1; no firm D call. CDR3 length: 14 residues. V was cut by 5 bases and J by 0 bases, with 10 bases left in between. CDR1 is LNHNV and CDR2 is YYDKDF in the germline V gene (reference sequence). The CDR3 sequence: CATSLGLMNTEAFF. The CDR3 DNA is TGTGCCACCAGCCTGGGCCTCATGAACACTGAAGCTTTCTTT.

The chain's CDR3 is CASSPVAGVGYNEQFF. The CDR3 nucleotides are TGTGCCAGCAGCCCGGTAGCGGGAGTGGGCTACAATGAGCAGTTCTTC. V usage is TRBV7-9 and J usage is TRBJ2-1, with 9 positions matching TRBD2. Germline-derived CDR1 and CDR2 are SEHNR and FQNEAQ (reference sequence). The CDR3 extends over 16 amino acids. Trimming took 5 bases from V and 3 from J; bases not matched to a gene: 8. Complete variable domain (other parts from reference TRBV7-9 and TRBJ2-1): DTGVSQNPRHKITKRGQNVTFRCDPISEHNRLYWYRQTLGQGPEFLTYFQNEAQLEKSRLLSDRFSAERPKGSFSTLEIQRTEQGDSAMYLCASSPVAGVGYNEQFFGPGTRLTVL.

The chain has TRBV19 and TRBJ2-2; D may be TRBD2 (5 bases). Trimming left V 6 bases short and J 7 bases short, with 6 bases between. This CDR3 has 11 amino acids. Germline values: CDR1 LNHDA, CDR2 SQIVND (reference sequence). In DNA, the CDR3 is TGTGCCAGTAGCGGACTCGGGGAGCTGTTTTTT. This encodes CASSGLGELFF.

The V gene is TRBV6-5, the J gene TRBJ1-1, with D possibly matching TRBD1 (6 bases). Germline V lookup: CDR1 MNHEY, CDR2 SVGAGI. Trimming left V 6 bases short and J 12 bases short, with 23 bases between. The CDR3 sequence is 14 residues long. CDR3: CASSLDPTGEKPFF. CDR3 nucleotide sequence: TGTGCCAGCAGCCTAGACCCGACAGGCGAGAAGCCTTTCTTT.

The chain links TRBV5-6 to TRBJ1-4, with D possibly TRBD1 on 6 matching bases. From germline, CDR1 is SGHDT and CDR2 YYEEEE. This CDR3 has 15 amino acids. V lost 4 bases and J 5 bases, leaving 15 bases between the germline ends. This CDR3 reads CASSRRQAMNEKLFF. For the CDR3, the DNA is TGTGCCAGCAGCAGACGACAGGCTATGAATGAAAAACTGTTTTTT.

The J gene is TRBJ1-2, the V gene TRBV10-3, with no clear D. This CDR3 has 13 residues. Trimming pared 3 bases from V and 6 bases from J, leaving 11 bases between. The germline V gene has CDR1 ENHRY and CDR2 SYGVKD. The CDR3 DNA sequence: TGTGCCATCAGTGAAGAGGGAATCAATGGCTACACCTTC. Amino acids: CAISEEGINGYTF.

V and J are TRBV2 and TRBJ1-6, with D possibly matching TRBD1 (5 bases). The CDR3 contains 16 residues. V was pared by 5 bases and J by 7 bases, with 18 bases between. Germline loops: CDR1 SNHLY, CDR2 FYNNEI. CDR3 nucleotide sequence: TGTGCCAGCAGTTTGATCCAGGGCGCGGCCAATTCACCCCTCCACTTT. This codes for CASSLIQGAANSPLHF. The variable domain in full, with the rest retrieved from reference TRBV2 and TRBJ1-6, is EPEVTQTPSHQVTQMGQEVILRCVPISNHLYFYWYRQILGQKVEFLVSFYNNEISEKSEIFDDQFSVERPDGSNFTLKIRSTKLEDSAMYFCASSLIQGAANSPLHFGNGTRLTVT.

The V call is TRBV6-5, the J call TRBJ2-3; 10 bases line up with TRBD2. Germline V gene lookup returns CDR1 MNHEY and CDR2 SVGAGI. V was clipped by 6 bases and J by 8 bases; unmatched bases: 11. The CDR3 contains 15 residues. The CDR3 sequence is CASRLVAGGGGTQYF. CDR3 DNA sequence: TGTGCCAGCAGATTGGTAGCGGGGGGCGGTGGTACGCAGTATTTT.

This chain links TRBV2 with TRBJ1-1, with D perhaps TRBD1 (6 bases). The ends were cut back, 6 bases at V and 6 bases at J, with 11 bases in the middle. This CDR3 spans 12 amino acids. CDR1 is SNHLY, CDR2 FYNNEI, per germline. Here the CDR3 reads CASSQDSPEAFF. In DNA, the CDR3 is TGTGCCAGCAGCCAGGACAGCCCTGAAGCTTTCTTT.

The rearrangement joins TRBV16 to TRBJ2-1; possible D gene TRBD1, 6 bases. Deletions cut 4 bases from V and 6 bases from J, with 19 bases between. CDR1 and CDR2 from the germline V gene are KGHSY and FQNENV. This CDR3 is built from 16 residues. CDR3 sequence: CASSRSRGRAPNEQFF. DNA of the CDR3: TGTGCCAGCAGCCGAAGCAGGGGCAGGGCCCCCAATGAGCAGTTCTTC.

The chain is built from TRBV30 and TRBJ2-1, with 11 bases identical to TRBD1. CDR1 is GTSNPN and CDR2 is SVGIG in the germline V gene (reference sequence). With V trimmed by 2 bases and J by 7 bases, 1 base remained unmatched. This CDR3 spans 13 amino acids. DNA for the CDR3: TGTGCCTGGAGTAGGGACAGGGGGAATGAGCAGTTCTTC. As protein: CAWSRDRGNEQFF.

J is TRBJ1-6 and V is TRBV19; 7 bases match TRBD1. Trimming cost V 4 bases and J 3 bases; bases outside gene matches: 3. The CDR3 length is 15 residues. The germline CDR1 and CDR2 sequences are LNHDA and SQIVND (reference sequence). In DNA, the CDR3 is TGTGCCAGTAGTAGGCAGGGGGACTATAATTCACCCCTCCACTTT. Protein: CASSRQGDYNSPLHF.

The chain couples TRBV10-2 to TRBJ1-6; a weak D match, TRBD1 (5 bases). The CDR3 runs 16 residues. In germline, CDR1 is WSHSY, CDR2 SAAADI. V lost 2 bases and J lost 1, with 9 bases in between. As DNA, the CDR3 is TGCGCCAGCAGTGAGGAACAGGAATCCTATAATTCACCCCTCCACTTT. Protein: CASSEEQESYNSPLHF.